The present T cell receptor beta chain was sequenced within a study of low-dose radiotherapy and immunotherapy resistance in tumors (dated 2022 in TCRdb). About the investigation overall: In Cohort 1, 0.5 Gy per fraction was delivered every 2 weeks, and a total PTV dose of 6.5 Gy was prescribed. In Cohort 2, 1 Gy per fraction was delivered every two weeks, for a total of 13 Gy over 26 weeks. Patients were given nivolumab as a 240 mg flat dose every two weeks and ipilimumab at 1 mg/kg every six weeks, with both drugs delivered intravenously. Every two weeks, patients got intravenous cyclophosphamide at 200 mg/m2, given one day ahead of each radiation and immunotherapy administration. Aspirin 300 mg was taken orally once daily by patients for four cycles, starting on cycle 1 day 1. Randomization of trial participants into treatment groups was not performed. The translational analysis covered eight patients: three from the first dose cohort and the first five from the second dose cohort.

The instrument was an Illumina HiSeq 2500. First-strand cDNA was synthesized with Superscript III and a set of TRAV- and TRBV-specific primers, covering both TCRalpha and TCRbeta chains. A roughly 18-cycle PCR with Phusion amplified the TCRs, pairing a constant-region primer with the adapter that was attached to the V primers. Isolated mRNA was amplified with the MessageAmp II aRNA Amplification Kit, using a roughly 15-hour in vitro transcription at 37°C. The Dynabeads mRNA DIRECT Purification Kit was used to isolate mRNA for TCR sequencing. Indexed Illumina adapters were added in a second Phusion PCR of about 24 cycles, and the PCR products were purified with AMPure XP beads. On the study's bioinformatics: Custom Perl scripts were used to pool TCR sequences that encoded the same protein, to remove out-of-frame sequences, and to calculate the abundance of each clonotype. TCR sequences supported by only a single read were excluded from analysis. The metrics used to describe the repertoires included Shannon entropy, Gini index, clonality, richness, and the frequency of TCRs shared between repertoires. TCRdb redid the processing of the public reads, applying fastp at Q25 and MiXCR, and retained in-frame beta chains. Rows are combined by CDR3 protein, so each entry shows the most common genes and DNA. These V and J calls are TCRdb output, not the study's own analysis. The sample includes tens of thousands of distinct CDR3 sequences, with around 25% observed a single time. The ten top clones hold over 9.5% of the sample.

Taken with the paper, the label for time point translates to: after trial treatment. The treatment or condition label corresponds to: LDRT plus nivolumab, ipilimumab, low-dose cyclophosphamide and aspirin (RACIN trial). Donors were enrolled in RACIN, a single-arm phase I dose-escalation trial combining nivolumab, ipilimumab, aspirin, low-dose cyclophosphamide and low-dose radiotherapy. Patients with advanced, TIL-negative solid tumors were considered eligible. CDR1 and CDR2 were assigned from the germline V gene (reference sequence) as DFQATT and SNEGSKA. The trim is 4 bases for V and 0 bases for J, with a gap of 6 bases between the germline ends. The CDR3 covers 12 residues, taking in both the cysteine and the phenylalanine. Just the 36-base CDR3 DNA is kept, in frame starting at base 1. This clonotype was seen at least ten times. Its specific antigen is unknown. Base quality data are lacking; no much larger clone is found one base away.

The sequence links TRBV20-1 to TRBJ2-5, with no reliable assignment of the D segment. Specimen: PBMCs, collected after low-dose radiotherapy plus immunotherapy. The source of this sequence is a male donor with prostate cancer. The CDR3 reads CSANGDQETQYF. The DNA sequence reads TGCAGTGCTAATGGGGACCAAGAGACCCAGTACTTC.